A single sample gave rise to the 28 T cell receptor beta chains below, sequenced in a study of blood T cell repertoires in COVID-19. The assay was immunoSEQ multiplex PCR, and TCRdb's table has in-frame clones only and misses some. The sample lists nearly 300,000 clones, around nine tenths seen once, with 2.9% in the top ten. The sequenced sample was PBMCs or T cells enriched from blood (not recorded which). The origin of the receptors is a woman aged 45-65 years who had been exposed to COVID-19.

The J gene is TRBJ1-6, the V gene TRBV14, with D tentatively TRBD1 (6 bases). Germline CDR1 is SGHDN and CDR2 is FVKESK. Trimming pared 4 bases from V and 12 bases from J, leaving 16 bases between. This CDR3 has 14 amino acids. CDR3 in amino acids: CASSPRQVRVPLHF. CDR3 DNA: TGTGCCAGCAGCCCGCGACAGGTTCGGGTACCCCTCCACTTT.

The rearrangement links TRBV6-4 to TRBJ1-2, with unresolved D. CDR3 size: 17 residues. V was cut by 3 bases and J by 9 bases, with 26 bases left in between. The V gene's germline CDR1 is MRHNA and CDR2 SNTAGT. The CDR3 DNA sequence: TGTGCCAGCAGTGAGTTTTCTCCGGCCGCGGGTCTTGGTAGCTACACCTTC. This gives the protein CASSEFSPAAGLGSYTF.

The chain has TRBV28 and TRBJ1-5, with 12 bases lining up with TRBD1. The CDR3 covers 15 residues. The germline V gene has CDR1 MDHEN and CDR2 SYDVKM. J lost 6 bases, V lost 6 bases, and 6 bases had no gene match. CDR3 sequence: CASSLGDRGRQPQHF. Here the CDR3 DNA reads TGTGCCAGCAGCCTCGGGGACAGGGGGCGTCAGCCCCAGCATTTT.

The chain has TRBV15 and TRBJ2-5; 8 bases agree with TRBD2. The CDR3 sequence is 16 residues long. Germline-derived CDR1 and CDR2 are LNHNV and YYDKDF (reference sequence). The V and J ends lost 0 bases and 3 bases, in that order; junction bases with no gene match: 6. CDR3 in amino acids: CATSRDRLAKKETQYF. The CDR3 DNA reads as TGTGCCACCAGCAGAGACCGACTAGCGAAGAAAGAGACCCAGTACTTC.

The chain has TRBV28 and TRBJ1-3; TRBD1 might be the D (6 bases). Germline V CDR1 and CDR2: MDHEN, SYDVKM. The length of the CDR3 is 18 residues. Trimming took 6 bases from V and 5 from J, leaving 26 bases between them. The CDR3 is CASSKGGLGTAYRNTIYF. CDR3 bases: TGTGCCAGCAGCAAAGGGGGTTTGGGAACAGCCTACCGAAACACCATATATTTT.

The rearrangement uses TRBV9 and TRBJ2-2, with 8 bases matching TRBD2. The CDR3 has 16 amino acids. Germline V gives CDR1 SGDLS, CDR2 YYNGEE. The V gene end was trimmed by 3 bases and the J gene end by 4 bases; junction bases not matched to a gene: 8. CDR3 bases: TGTGCCAGCAGCGCTCGGACTAGCTCACCCACCGGGGAGCTGTTTTTT. Protein: CASSARTSSPTGELFF.

The chain links TRBV27 to TRBJ1-5; 8 bases are shared with TRBD1. V shed 4 bases and J 9 bases; nucleotides not matched to a gene: 8. The CDR3 totals 14 residues. The germline V gene has CDR1 MNHEY and CDR2 SMNVEV (reference sequence). The CDR3 spells CASSYGQGLVPQHF. The CDR3 nucleotides are TGTGCCAGCAGTTACGGACAGGGCCTTGTGCCCCAGCATTTT.

This chain connects TRBV5-4 to TRBJ1-1; 7 nucleotides line up with TRBD1. CDR1 SGHNT and CDR2 YYREEE come from the germline V gene (reference sequence). V lost 1 base to trimming and J lost 4 bases; unmatched junction nucleotides: 7. The length of the CDR3 is 15 residues. This CDR3 reads CASSLRRGRGTEAFF. The CDR3 DNA is TGTGCCAGCAGCTTGCGGAGGGGGCGCGGCACTGAAGCTTTCTTT. Complete variable domain (other parts from reference TRBV5-4 and TRBJ1-1): ETGVTQSPTHLIKTRGQQVTLRCSSQSGHNTVSWYQQALGQGPQFIFQYYREEENGRGNFPPRFSGLQFPNYSSELNVNALELDDSALYLCASSLRRGRGTEAFFGQGTRLTVV.

The V and J genes are TRBV7-2 and TRBJ2-1; 10 bases map to TRBD2. Germline trimming cut 5 bases from V and 6 bases from J; bases unmatched to any gene: 13. This CDR3 spans 17 amino acids. Germline assignment: CDR1 SGHTA and CDR2 FQGNSA. The DNA of the CDR3 is TGTGCCAGCAGCCCCAGCCCGGGACTAGCGTCGTCCAATGAGCAGTTCTTC. Amino acids: CASSPSPGLASSNEQFF.

The gene calls are TRBV18 and TRBJ2-1, with TRBD2 matching over 8 bases. Germline V gene data show CDR1 as KGHSH and CDR2 as LQKENI. This CDR3 contains 15 residues. With V trimmed by 2 bases and J by 9 bases, 9 bases remained unmatched. CDR3 residues: CASSPSLAGKGEQFF. The CDR3, as DNA: TGTGCCAGCTCACCAAGTTTAGCGGGGAAAGGTGAGCAGTTCTTC.

In its sample, this clone was seen once. The chain employs TRBV28 and TRBJ2-5, with TRBD2 matching over 14 bases. The CDR3 consists of 18 residues. The J segment lost 3 bases and the V segment lost 6 bases, leaving 12 bases of the junction unmatched. From germline, CDR1 is MDHEN and CDR2 SYDVKM. The DNA for the CDR3 is TGTGCCAGCAGCCAAGGACTAGCGGGGGGCCCTGCTAAAGAGACCCAGTACTTC. As protein: CASSQGLAGGPAKETQYF.

The J gene is TRBJ2-6, the V gene TRBV21-1; the tabulated D call, TRBD2, remains unverified against the DNA. TRBV21-1 is a pseudogene segment. CDR3 length: 16 amino acids. Written as DNA, the CDR3 is TGTGCCAGCAGCACCCTTGGAGGGTCTGGGGCCAACGTCCTGACTTTC. Its translation is CASSTLGGSGANVLTF.

The V call is TRBV6-1, the J call TRBJ2-5, with 7 bases lining up with TRBD1. CDR3 size: 16 residues. In germline, CDR1 is MNHNS, CDR2 SASEGT. The J segment lost 4 bases and the V segment lost 0 bases, leaving 8 bases of the junction unmatched. The CDR3 spells CASSEATGVLLETQYF. DNA of the CDR3: TGTGCCAGCAGTGAAGCCACAGGGGTTCTATTAGAGACCCAGTACTTC.

The chain combines TRBV24-1 with TRBJ1-2, with TRBD1 matching 8 bases. V shed 4 bases, J shed 1 base, and the junction held 16 bases outside the gene matches. This CDR3 contains 19 residues. Germline V gives CDR1 KGHDR, CDR2 SFDVKD. The DNA for the CDR3 is TGTGCCACCAGTGAACTTACATCCCTGGACAGGGCCCATAACTATGGCTACACCTTC. It specifies CATSELTSLDRAHNYGYTF.

The rearrangement uses TRBV7-2 and TRBJ1-4; D is undetermined. V was pared by 2 bases and J by 7 bases, with 17 bases between. There are 16 residues in the CDR3. Looked up from germline, CDR1 is SGHTA and CDR2 is FQGNSA. The CDR3, as DNA: TGTGCCAGCAGCTTACAGCCTCCAGGTAGCGGTGAAAAACTGTTTTTT. Amino acid sequence: CASSLQPPGSGEKLFF.

The chain couples TRBV2 to TRBJ2-3; D gene uncertain. Trimming cost V 6 bases and J 0 bases, with 10 bases left between them. CDR3 length: 14 residues. The germline V gene has CDR1 SNHLY and CDR2 FYNNEI. The CDR3 DNA reads as TGTGCCAGCAGAAGAGGCTTAAGCACAGATACGCAGTATTTT. Encoded protein: CASRRGLSTDTQYF.

The rearrangement links TRBV19 to TRBJ1-2, with 8 bases that match TRBD1. V shed 8 bases and J 5 bases; nucleotides not matched to a gene: 16. Per germline, CDR1 LNHDA and CDR2 SQIVND (reference sequence). There are 16 residues in the CDR3. The CDR3 DNA follows: TGTGCCAGTGGCCCCCGGGACAGGAGGCCTTCATATGGCTACACCTTC. This gives the protein CASGPRDRRPSYGYTF. Complete variable domain (other parts from reference TRBV19 and TRBJ1-2): DGGITQSPKYLFRKEGQNVTLSCEQNLNHDAMYWYRQDPGQGLRLIYYSQIVNDFQKGDIAEGYSVSREKKESFPLTVTSAQKNPTAFYLCASGPRDRRPSYGYTFGSGTRLTVV.

This clone was recorded only once. This sequence joins TRBV9 and TRBJ1-2; maybe TRBD1 (6 bases). The V and J ends lost 3 bases and 7 bases respectively, with 13 bases between them. This CDR3 is built from 13 residues. Looked up from germline, CDR1 is SGDLS and CDR2 is YYNGEE. The chain's CDR3 is CASSENRAGGYTF. In DNA form, the CDR3 reads TGTGCCAGCAGCGAGAACAGGGCGGGTGGCTACACCTTC.

The genes are TRBV4-1 and TRBJ1-6; the D gene is possibly TRBD1 (5 bases). V lost 4 bases to trimming and J lost 10 bases, with 11 bases between them. The CDR3 consists of 13 residues. CDR1 and CDR2 from the germline V gene are MGHRA and YSYEKL. The CDR3 DNA reads as TGCGCCAGCAGCCTAGGATCAGGGTCACCCCTCCACTTT. Its translation is CASSLGSGSPLHF.

This clone has a handful of counts. Other DNA variants within this sample encode the same CDR3. The chain recombines TRBV25-1 with TRBJ2-7; unclear D gene. In germline, CDR1 is MGHDK, CDR2 SYGVNS. This CDR3 comprises 12 residues. Trimming shortened V by 6 bases and J by 4 bases, and 10 bases separated the two germline ends. CDR3 bases: TGTGCCAGCAGGGCAGGATCGTACGAGCAGTACTTC. It translates to CASRAGSYEQYF.

The chain employs TRBV5-1 and TRBJ1-1, with a possible D match to TRBD1 (5 bases). CDR3 length equals 16 residues. The V and J ends lost 3 bases and 1 base respectively, with 16 bases between them. The germline V gene has CDR1 SGHRS and CDR2 YFSETQ. The CDR3 protein is CASSSTPGNGNTEAFF. CDR3 sequence (DNA): TGCGCCAGCAGCTCCACCCCAGGGAATGGGAACACTGAAGCTTTCTTT.

The chain joins TRBV27 to TRBJ2-3; no firm D call. In germline, CDR1 is MNHEY, CDR2 SMNVEV (reference sequence). CDR3 length: 14 amino acids. Deletions cut 7 bases from V and 6 bases from J, with 17 bases between. CDR3 sequence: CASTTVPTEDTQYF. The CDR3 nucleotides are TGTGCCAGCACAACTGTCCCCACGGAGGATACGCAGTATTTT.

The chain carries TRBV4-1 and TRBJ1-2; D possibly corresponds to TRBD1 (6 bases). The germline CDR1 and CDR2 sequences are MGHRA and YSYEKL. Trimming pared 2 bases from V and 2 bases from J, leaving 18 bases between. The CDR3 runs to 17 residues. The CDR3 coding sequence is TGCGCCAGCAGCCAAACAATACAGGGAGATCGCAACTATGGCTACACCTTC. Amino acid sequence: CASSQTIQGDRNYGYTF.

The chain employs TRBV5-1 and TRBJ1-5; D uncertain. CDR1 is SGHRS and CDR2 is YFSETQ in the germline V gene. V lost 4 bases to trimming and J lost 4 bases, with 15 bases between them. The CDR3 covers 15 residues. The CDR3 reads CASSPGIEANQPQHF. CDR3 coding DNA: TGCGCCAGCAGCCCGGGTATTGAGGCTAATCAGCCCCAGCATTTT. Supplemented by reference TRBV5-1 and TRBJ1-5, the full variable domain reads KAGVTQTPRYLIKTRGQQVTLSCSPISGHRSVSWYQQTPGQGLQFLFEYFSETQRNKGNFPGRFSGRQFSNSRSEMNVSTLELGDSALYLCASSPGIEANQPQHFGDGTRLSIL.

This clone was detected only once. The gene calls are TRBV3-1 (or the pseudogene TRBV3-2) and TRBJ1-1; no clear D gene. V gave up 2 bases and J gave up 0 bases, with 7 bases separating them. The CDR3 has 14 amino acids. The germline V gene has CDR1 LGHDT and CDR2 YNNKEL (reference sequence). CDR3 sequence: CASSQRGVNTEAFF. CDR3 nucleotide sequence: TGTGCCAGCAGCCAAAGAGGCGTGAACACTGAAGCTTTCTTT.

The rearrangement uses TRBV5-5 and TRBJ1-1; no definite D call. The CDR3 contains 13 residues. Germline CDR1 and CDR2: SGHKS and YYEKEE (reference sequence). The V end lost 4 bases, the J end lost 0 bases, and 7 bases lay between the germline ends. CDR3 DNA: TGTGCCAGCAGCCAGTACATGAACACTGAAGCTTTCTTT. Its translation: CASSQYMNTEAFF.

The chain uses TRBV9 and TRBJ1-1; TRBD1 might be the D (6 bases). CDR1 and CDR2 from the germline V gene are SGDLS and YYNGEE. The CDR3 consists of 15 residues. Trimming removed 3 bases from V and 0 bases from J, with 12 bases in between. As DNA, the CDR3 is TGTGCCAGCAGCGCGTTCGGGACACTGAACACTGAAGCTTTCTTT. Its translation: CASSAFGTLNTEAFF.

In its sample, this clone was seen a few times. The chain joins TRBV5-1 to TRBJ2-2; D not certain. V lost 3 bases and J lost 6, with 18 bases in between. The CDR3 covers 16 residues. Germline V gene lookup returns CDR1 SGHRS and CDR2 YFSETQ. The CDR3 DNA reads TGCGCCAGCAGCTCCTTTTTAGCCCAATGGGCCGGGGAGCTGTTTTTT. Its translation is CASSSFLAQWAGELFF.